This T cell receptor (beta chain) was identified in a study of T cell responses to AZD1222 COVID-19 vaccine. Some clones are missing from TCRdb's copy, which holds only in-frame ones; the method was immunoSEQ multiplex PCR. Here the sample spans 150,000 or so clones, 80% to 90% being singletons. Sample: peripheral blood, taken on day 0 of AZD1222 vaccination. The sequence derives from an adult in good health.

In nucleotides, the CDR3 is TGTGCCAGCAGTGACTTAACTAGTGTTGATGAGCAGTTCTTC. Translated: CASSDLTSVDEQFF. This chain uses TRBV6-4 with TRBJ2-1; D may be TRBD2 (5 bases). The ends were cut back, 1 base at V and 8 bases at J, with 12 bases in the middle. The CDR3 contains 14 residues. CDR1 is MRHNA, CDR2 SNTAGT, per germline.